These 22 T cell receptor beta chains originate from one sample sequenced in a study of blood T cells in healthy people across ages. Sample-barcoded 5' priming and a J-beta primer mix drove a second PCR of roughly 7 to 11 cycles. TCRdb independently ran MiXCR on the 5' RACE reads; one entry per CDR3 protein. The sample yields roughly 550,000 distinct CDR3 sequences, around 24% seen once. These sequences were also reported in another study, on T cells of mothers and their children.

Sequenced sample: blood. These receptors all stem from a boy aged 5-17 years in good health.

The genes are TRBV12-3 or TRBV12-4 and TRBJ1-2; D uncertain. This CDR3 is 15 amino acids long. Trimming took 5 bases from V and 10 from J, leaving 23 bases between them. CDR3 DNA: TGTGCCAGCAGTCCGAGAAGGACCGGAAAAGGCGACTACACCTTC. Its translation: CASSPRRTGKGDYTF.

The chain uses TRBV28 and TRBJ2-1, with TRBD1 as a possible D gene (5 bases). CDR3 length: 15 amino acids. CDR1 MDHEN and CDR2 SYDVKM come from the germline V gene. Trimming shortened V by 5 bases and J by 0 bases, and 11 bases separated the two germline ends. The CDR3 DNA reads as TGTGCCAGCAGTATCAGGGTCTCCTCCTACAATGAGCAGTTCTTC. Its protein product is CASSIRVSSYNEQFF.

The gene calls are TRBV20-1 and TRBJ2-5, with 7 bases that match TRBD2. The J call is doubtful: the DNA matches TRBJ2-7 better. This CDR3 spans 13 amino acids. Germline loops: CDR1 DFQATT, CDR2 SNEGSKA (reference sequence). CDR3 in amino acids: CSAALGTTYEQYF. As DNA, the CDR3 is TGCAGTGCTGCCCTCGGGACTACTTACGAGCAGTACTTC.

The rearrangement joins TRBV12-3 or TRBV12-4 to TRBJ2-5; maybe TRBD2 (6 bases). The J call may be incorrect, as the DNA end agrees better with TRBJ2-7. The CDR3 extends over 13 amino acids. CDR3 coding DNA: TGTGCCAGCAGCCGCGGGGCGTTCTACGAGCAGTACTTC. Encoded protein: CASSRGAFYEQYF.

This clonotype was picked up a small number of times. This sequence joins TRBV12-3 or TRBV12-4 and TRBJ1-4; D ambiguous. Trimming pared 4 bases from V and 1 base from J, leaving 7 bases between. The CDR3 has 14 residues. CDR3 nucleotides: TGTGCCAGCAGTTGGGGTCGAACTAATGAAAAACTGTTTTTT. Its translation is CASSWGRTNEKLFF.

There are a few counts of this clonotype. The J gene is TRBJ1-1, the V gene TRBV28, with D perhaps matching TRBD1 (6 bases). Germline V gene data show CDR1 as MDHEN and CDR2 as SYDVKM. CDR3 length: 18 amino acids. The ends were cut back, 4 bases at V and 4 bases at J, with 25 bases in the middle. CDR3 in DNA: TGTGCCAGCAGTTGGAGGCCCATCCTAGGGGGAGGGGGCACTGAAGCTTTCTTT. Translated: CASSWRPILGGGGTEAFF.

This clonotype was counted a few times. CDR3 nucleotides: TGCGCCAGCAGCCAAGCCCGATCCTACGAGCAGTACTTC. Translating it yields CASSQARSYEQYF. The V and J genes are TRBV4-3 and TRBJ2-7; no firm D call. Per germline, CDR1 LGHNA and CDR2 YSLEER. The CDR3 length is 13 residues. Trimming shortened V by 1 base and J by 1 base, and 5 bases separated the two germline ends.

V is TRBV3-1 and J is TRBJ1-5, with D possibly TRBD1 on 5 matching bases. CDR3 size: 13 residues. Trimming removed 8 bases at V and 4 bases at J, with 12 bases between. From germline, CDR1 is LGHDT and CDR2 YNNKEL (reference sequence). The CDR3 reads CASSDMGNQPQHF. The CDR3 region has the DNA TGTGCCAGCTCGGACATGGGAAATCAGCCCCAGCATTTT.

This clonotype was detected a few times. The chain links TRBV7-8 to TRBJ2-4, with 8 nucleotides matching TRBD1. Germline lookup yields CDR1 SGHVS and CDR2 FQNEAQ. The CDR3 is 16 residues long. Trimming removed 1 base from V and 4 bases from J; junction bases left unmatched: 6. CDR3 residues: CASSLDRQGRKNIQYF. DNA for the CDR3: TGTGCCAGCAGCTTAGACCGACAGGGGAGGAAAAACATTCAGTACTTC.

This clonotype was observed a single time. The J gene is TRBJ2-3, the V gene TRBV7-2; D ambiguous. Trimming shortened V by 0 bases and J by 0 bases, and 13 bases separated the two germline ends. Per germline, CDR1 SGHTA and CDR2 FQGNSA. The length of the CDR3 is 17 residues. The CDR3 sequence is CASSLAGWVGSTDTQYF. CDR3 nucleotide sequence: TGTGCCAGCAGCTTAGCAGGCTGGGTTGGGAGCACAGATACGCAGTATTTT.

This clonotype was observed a few times. The chain couples TRBV12-3 or TRBV12-4 to TRBJ2-1, with D perhaps TRBD1 or TRBD2 (5 bases each). V lost 3 bases and J 8 bases, leaving 11 bases between the germline ends. The CDR3 sequence is 13 residues long. CDR3 sequence: CASSLGEHDEQFF. DNA of the CDR3: TGTGCCAGCAGTTTGGGGGAGCACGATGAGCAGTTCTTC.

The table lists this clonotype with a few counts. V is TRBV6-2 or TRBV6-3 and J is TRBJ1-4; TRBD1 is a possible D gene (6 bases). Trimming pared 11 bases from V and 0 bases from J, leaving 13 bases between. This CDR3 comprises 14 residues. The germline CDR1 and CDR2 sequences are MNHEY and SVGEGT. CDR3: CASRTATTNEKLFF. Written as DNA, the CDR3 is TGTGCCTCCCGGACAGCTACAACTAATGAAAAACTGTTTTTT.

V usage is TRBV6-2 or TRBV6-3 and J usage is TRBJ2-3; 9 nucleotides line up with TRBD2. The CDR3 extends over 18 amino acids. CDR1 MNHEY and CDR2 SVGEGT come from the germline V gene. V lost 11 bases to trimming and J lost 0 bases; unmatched junction nucleotides: 18. The CDR3, as DNA: TGTGCCTGCACTTCTGACCCCAGCGGGGGGCCTAGCACAGATACGCAGTATTTT. Translating gives CACTSDPSGGPSTDTQYF.

This chain uses TRBV6-2 or TRBV6-3 with TRBJ2-1; 10 bases agree with TRBD2. Germline V gene data show CDR1 as MNHEY and CDR2 as SVGEGT. V trimming: 6 bases; J trimming: 10 bases; junction bases outside the gene matches: 15. The CDR3 length is 16 residues. The CDR3 loop reads CASSLRGAGGQKEQFF. CDR3 DNA sequence: TGTGCCAGCAGCCTCCGAGGAGCGGGGGGGCAGAAAGAGCAGTTCTTC.

The chain links TRBV2 to TRBJ2-5; maybe TRBD1 (6 bases). The J call could be wrong; TRBJ2-7 is a better fit for the DNA end. Germline lookup yields CDR1 SNHLY and CDR2 FYNNEI. The CDR3 is made up of 16 amino acids. The CDR3 loop is CASSEPGTILTGEQYF. In nucleotides, the CDR3 is TGTGCCAGCAGTGAACCTGGGACAATTCTGACGGGCGAGCAGTACTTC.

This clonotype has ten or more counts. This chain uses TRBV7-8 with TRBJ2-2, with 7 positions matching TRBD2. With 5 bases clipped from V and 2 bases from J, the junction kept 5 bases outside the gene matches. Germline V gives CDR1 SGHVS, CDR2 FQNEAQ. The CDR3 has 15 residues. CDR3 in amino acids: CASSKGLPNTGELFF. The CDR3 DNA is TGTGCCAGCAGCAAGGGACTACCAAACACCGGGGAGCTGTTTTTT.

The rearrangement uses TRBV6-5 and TRBJ2-2; 7 bases fit TRBD2. Germline CDR1 and CDR2: MNHEY and SVGAGI. V gave up 5 bases and J gave up 0 bases; unmatched junction bases: 6. This CDR3 has 16 residues. This CDR3 reads CASSMRETANTGELFF. The DNA for the CDR3 is TGTGCCAGCAGTATGCGGGAGACAGCGAACACCGGGGAGCTGTTTTTT.

The gene calls are TRBV4-1 and TRBJ1-2; D is uncertain. The germline V gene has CDR1 MGHRA and CDR2 YSYEKL. Trimming cost V 4 bases and J 5 bases, with 14 bases left between them. The CDR3 has 14 residues. The CDR3 here is CASSPVMVGYGYTF. The CDR3, as DNA: TGCGCCAGCAGCCCGGTGATGGTAGGATATGGCTACACCTTC.

The genes are TRBV6-6 and TRBJ1-1; D is uncertain. Germline V CDR1 and CDR2: MNHNY, SVGAGI (reference sequence). There are 14 residues in the CDR3. Trimming removed 5 bases from V and 2 bases from J, with 12 bases in between. CDR3 in amino acids: CASSAGPINTEAFF. CDR3 bases: TGTGCCAGCAGTGCTGGACCGATCAACACTGAAGCTTTCTTT.

This clonotype was picked up a small number of times. This sequence joins TRBV7-2 and TRBJ2-1, with TRBD2 matching over 14 bases. Germline loops: CDR1 SGHTA, CDR2 FQGNSA. This CDR3 is built from 16 residues. V was pared by 4 bases and J by 7 bases, with 6 bases of the junction left unmatched. The CDR3 is CASSSRLAGGKNEQFF. The CDR3 DNA reads TGTGCCAGCAGCTCCCGACTAGCGGGAGGGAAGAATGAGCAGTTCTTC.

In nucleotides, the CDR3 is TGTGCCAGCAGTCCATCAGACAGGGTTGGATCACCCCTCCACTTT. Protein product: CASSPSDRVGSPLHF. This sequence joins TRBV27 and TRBJ1-6; TRBD1 matches at 7 bases. The CDR3 has 15 amino acids. Germline trimming cut 5 bases from V and 10 bases from J; bases unmatched to any gene: 11. Germline V gene data show CDR1 as MNHEY and CDR2 as SMNVEV (reference sequence).

This clonotype appeared a few times. The chain carries TRBV11-2 and TRBJ2-3; 11 positions agree with TRBD2. The CDR3 runs 15 residues. The germline CDR1 and CDR2 sequences are SGHAT and FQNNGV. Germline trimming cut 5 bases from V and 6 bases from J; bases unmatched to any gene: 7. The CDR3 DNA reads as TGTGCCAGCAGCCCTTGGACTAGCGGGCGCGATACGCAGTATTTT. Translated: CASSPWTSGRDTQYF.